This T cell receptor (beta chain) originates from a study of OX40 agonist ivuxolimab in advanced cancers. Study-level information: Three partial responders included one hepatocellular carcinoma patient and two cutaneous melanoma patients. Study conclusions and caveats: Antigens targeted by the expanded peripheral T cells were not determined.

On this clone: Its antigen is not known.

Profiled with immunoSEQ multiplex PCR; TCRdb holds only in-frame clones, not every one. This table has 55,000 to 80,000 clones, approximately 81% appearing once. Germline loops: CDR1 MNHNS, CDR2 SASEGT. Losses at the gene ends were 5 bases for V and 3 bases for J; bases not matched to a gene: 5. The CDR3 is made up of 15 amino acids. Sequencing used CD4+ or CD8+ T cells sorted from blood, obtained in a trial of the OX40 agonist ivuxolimab. The chain uses TRBV6-1 and TRBJ1-5; TRBD1 aligns across 9 bases. The source of this sequence is an adult with an advanced solid tumor such as melanoma, head and neck, liver or kidney cancer. The CDR3 DNA sequence: TGTGCCAGCAGTTCACAGGGGGCGGTCAATCAGCCCCAGCATTTT. Translated: CASSSQGAVNQPQHF.